The 2 T cell receptor beta chains given below trace back to one sample, sequenced in a study of blood T cell repertoires in COVID-19. The table came from immunoSEQ multiplex PCR; TCRdb's copy has only in-frame clones and leaves some out. The table has around 30,000 clones, more than 75% seen once; the top ten hold 12%. Sequenced material: peripheral blood. The origin of the receptors is a human donor in a cohort sampled during active COVID-19. The donor label of this sample is uncertain.

This clone came up a few times. The chain combines TRBV2 with TRBJ1-5; perhaps TRBD1 as D (6 bases). Looked up from germline, CDR1 is SNHLY and CDR2 is FYNNEI. Trimming cost V 0 bases and J 6 bases, with 9 bases left between them. There are 14 residues in the CDR3. CDR3 sequence (DNA): TGTGCCAGCAGTGAAGCGCAGGGGCCTCAGCCCCAGCATTTT. Its translation: CASSEAQGPQPQHF.

V gene TRBV6-6 combines with J gene TRBJ2-2; the match to TRBD1 covers 7 bases. The V segment lost 10 bases and the J segment 0 bases; nucleotides outside the gene matches: 5. Germline lookup yields CDR1 MNHNY and CDR2 SVGAGI (reference sequence). This CDR3 has 14 amino acids. CDR3 sequence reads: CATRDSPNTGELFF. CDR3 DNA sequence: TGTGCCACAAGGGACAGCCCGAACACCGGGGAGCTGTTTTTT.